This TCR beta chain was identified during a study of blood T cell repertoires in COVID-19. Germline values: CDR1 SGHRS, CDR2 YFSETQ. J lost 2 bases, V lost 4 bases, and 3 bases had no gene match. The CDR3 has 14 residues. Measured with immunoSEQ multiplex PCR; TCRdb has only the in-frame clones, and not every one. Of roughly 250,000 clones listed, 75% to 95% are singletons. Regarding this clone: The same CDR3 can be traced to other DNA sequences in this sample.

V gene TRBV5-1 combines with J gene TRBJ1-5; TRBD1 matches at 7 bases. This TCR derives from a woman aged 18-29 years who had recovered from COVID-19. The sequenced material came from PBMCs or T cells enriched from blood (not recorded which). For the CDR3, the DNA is TGCGCCAGCAGCCCCGGACAGGGCAATCAGCCCCAGCATTTT. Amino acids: CASSPGQGNQPQHF. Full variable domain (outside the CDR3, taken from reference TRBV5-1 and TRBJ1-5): KAGVTQTPRYLIKTRGQQVTLSCSPISGHRSVSWYQQTPGQGLQFLFEYFSETQRNKGNFPGRFSGRQFSNSRSEMNVSTLELGDSALYLCASSPGQGNQPQHFGDGTRLSIL.